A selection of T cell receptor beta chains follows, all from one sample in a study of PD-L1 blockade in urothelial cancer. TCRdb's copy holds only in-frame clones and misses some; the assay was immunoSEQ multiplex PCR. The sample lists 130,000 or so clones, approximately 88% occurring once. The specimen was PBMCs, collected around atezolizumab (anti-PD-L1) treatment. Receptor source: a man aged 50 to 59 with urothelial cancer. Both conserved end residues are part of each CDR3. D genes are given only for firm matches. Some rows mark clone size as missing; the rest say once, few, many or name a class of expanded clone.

CDR3: CASSLQLEETQYF
DNA: TGTGCCAGCAGCTTACAACTAGAAGAGACCCAGTACTTC
V: TRBV11-2
size: .
D: .
J: TRBJ2-5

CDR3: CASSSSGISTDTQYF
DNA: TGTGCCAGTAGCTCTAGCGGAATTAGCACAGATACGCAGTATTTT
V: TRBV19
size: .
D: TRBD2
J: TRBJ2-3

CDR3: CASSQVGLVAGRTDTQYF
DNA: TGTGCCAGCAGCCAAGTGGGGTTGGTAGCGGGAAGAACAGATACGCAGTATTTT
V: TRBV14
size: few
D: TRBD2
J: TRBJ2-3

CDR3: CASSTGQGYEQYF
DNA: TGTGCCAGCTCAACTGGACAGGGCTACGAGCAGTACTTC
V: TRBV18
size: .
D: TRBD1
J: TRBJ2-7

CDR3: CATSRDRSPGSPLHF
DNA: TGTGCCACCAGCAGAGATCGGAGCCCGGGGTCACCCCTCCACTTT
V: TRBV15
size: once
D: .
J: TRBJ1-6

CDR3: CASSQGSGGGYQETQYF
DNA: TGTGCCAGCAGCCAAGGTTCGGGTGGGGGCTACCAAGAGACCCAGTACTTC
V: TRBV4-2
size: .
D: .
J: TRBJ2-5

CDR3: CASSQDGRATDTQYF
DNA: TGCGCCAGCAGCCAAGACGGGAGGGCCACAGATACGCAGTATTTT
V: TRBV4-1
size: .
D: TRBD2
J: TRBJ2-3

CDR3: CASSLGQGLSYGYTF
DNA: TGTGCCAGCAGCTTGGGACAGGGTCTGTCCTATGGCTACACCTTC
V: TRBV5-8
size: .
D: TRBD1
J: TRBJ1-2

CDR3: CASSAPREGPTGELFF
DNA: TGTGCCAGCAGCGCTCCCAGGGAGGGTCCCACCGGGGAGCTGTTTTTT
V: TRBV7-9
size: .
D: TRBD2
J: TRBJ2-2

CDR3: CASSLGGTAYEQYF
DNA: TGCGCCAGCAGCTTGGGGGGGACAGCGTACGAGCAGTACTTC
V: TRBV5-1
size: .
D: TRBD1
J: TRBJ2-7

CDR3: CASSLHGQFGNEQFF
DNA: TGCGCCAGCAGCTTGCATGGACAGTTCGGCAATGAGCAGTTCTTC
V: TRBV5-1
size: .
D: .
J: TRBJ2-1

CDR3: CASSRQGSAGDTQYF
DNA: TGTGCCAGCAGCCGCCAGGGGAGCGCGGGAGATACGCAGTATTTT
V: TRBV7-2
size: .
D: .
J: TRBJ2-3

CDR3: CASQAGTSGRGSEQYF
DNA: TGTGCCAGTCAAGCCGGGACTAGCGGGAGGGGCTCGGAGCAGTACTTC
V: TRBV19
size: .
D: TRBD2
J: TRBJ2-7

CDR3: CATEQGANRFEQFF
DNA: TGTGCCACCGAACAGGGGGCCAACCGCTTCGAGCAGTTCTTC
V: TRBV2
size: .
D: TRBD1
J: TRBJ2-1

CDR3: CASSLSGTYTGELFF
DNA: TGTGCCAGCAGCCTTAGCGGGACCTACACCGGGGAGCTGTTTTTT
V: TRBV7-9
size: few
D: TRBD2
J: TRBJ2-2

CDR3: CASSSTGATPYEQYF
DNA: TGTGCCAGCAGTTCGACAGGGGCGACACCCTACGAGCAGTACTTC
V: TRBV28
size: .
D: TRBD1
J: TRBJ2-7

CDR3: CASSRASESNEQFF
DNA: TGCGCCAGCAGTAGGGCTAGCGAGAGCAATGAGCAGTTCTTC
V: TRBV5-1
size: .
D: .
J: TRBJ2-1

CDR3: CASRRRGTGTEQYF
DNA: TGTGCCAGCAGACGTCGGGGGACAGGGACCGAGCAGTACTTC
V: TRBV6-1
size: .
D: TRBD1
J: TRBJ2-7

CDR3: CARSPRQGNQPQHF
DNA: TGTGCCAGAAGCCCACGACAGGGGAATCAGCCCCAGCATTTT
V: TRBV5-3
size: .
D: TRBD1
J: TRBJ1-5

CDR3: CASSLFAGHNEQFF
DNA: TGTGCCAGCAGCTTGTTTGCGGGACACAATGAGCAGTTCTTC
V: TRBV5-6
size: .
D: .
J: TRBJ2-1

CDR3: CASSKVRTSGSSYEQYF
DNA: TGTGCCAGCAGCAAAGTGAGGACTAGCGGGAGCTCCTACGAGCAGTACTTC
V: TRBV21-1
size: .
D: .
J: TRBJ2-7

CDR3: CASSLKQGAQAGANVLTF
DNA: TGTGCCAGCAGTTTAAAGCAGGGGGCGCAGGCTGGGGCCAACGTCCTGACTTTC
V: TRBV27
size: .
D: TRBD1
J: TRBJ2-6

CDR3: CASSESSLQGSEQYF
DNA: TGTGCCAGCAGTGAATCGAGTCTCCAGGGGAGCGAGCAGTACTTC
V: TRBV25-1
size: .
D: .
J: TRBJ2-7

CDR3: CASSVQYNEQFF
DNA: TGTGCCAGCAGTGTTCAGTACAATGAGCAGTTCTTC
V: TRBV6-1
size: .
D: .
J: TRBJ2-1

CDR3: CASSPLAGGQSYEQYF
DNA: TGTGCCAGCTCACCGCTAGCGGGGGGACAATCCTACGAGCAGTACTTC
V: TRBV18
size: .
D: TRBD2
J: TRBJ2-7

CDR3: CAWSVALQWGNTIYF
DNA: TGTGCCTGGAGTGTGGCTCTGCAATGGGGAAACACCATATATTTT
V: TRBV30
size: .
D: .
J: TRBJ1-3

CDR3: CASSEIRVGNTEAFF
DNA: TGTGCCAGCAGTGAAATCAGGGTGGGGAACACTGAAGCTTTCTTT
V: TRBV2
size: .
D: .
J: TRBJ1-1

CDR3: CASSLGPSGITDTQYF
DNA: TGTGCCAGCAGCTTAGGGCCTAGCGGAATCACAGATACGCAGTATTTT
V: TRBV7-2
size: once
D: TRBD2
J: TRBJ2-3

CDR3: CASSDWTGVRTNEKLFF
DNA: TGTGCCAGCAGTGATTGGACAGGGGTCAGGACTAATGAAAAACTGTTTTTT
V: TRBV28
size: .
D: TRBD1
J: TRBJ1-4

CDR3: CASSSSRGLNEQFF
DNA: TGTGCCAGCAGCTCGTCTAGGGGGCTGAATGAGCAGTTCTTC
V: TRBV6-5
size: .
D: TRBD1
J: TRBJ2-1

CDR3: CASSSLAGNEQFF
DNA: TGTGCCAGCAGCAGTCTAGCGGGAAATGAGCAGTTCTTC
V: TRBV14
size: .
D: TRBD2
J: TRBJ2-1

CDR3: CASRPGLAFNEQFF
DNA: TGTGCCAGTAGGCCGGGACTAGCGTTCAATGAGCAGTTCTTC
V: TRBV19
size: .
D: TRBD2
J: TRBJ2-1

CDR3: CASSWATSEQFF
DNA: TGTGCCAGTAGTTGGGCGACGAGTGAGCAGTTCTTC
V: TRBV19
size: .
D: .
J: TRBJ2-1

CDR3: CASSDRGGNQPQHF
DNA: TGCGCCAGCAGCGACAGGGGAGGCAATCAGCCCCAGCATTTT
V: TRBV10-2
size: .
D: TRBD1
J: TRBJ1-5